These 9 T cell receptor beta chains were all obtained from the same sample, sequenced in a study of blood T cell repertoires in COVID-19. Measured with immunoSEQ multiplex PCR; TCRdb has only the in-frame clones, and not every one. The sample shows 99,000 or so clones, around 76% of them seen only once. Sequencing used peripheral blood. Receptors originate from a woman aged 70 to 79 with acute or convalescent COVID-19.

This clone was seen repeatedly, ten times or more. CDR3 bases: TGTGCCAGCAGTTTGCAGGGGCAAACTAATGAAAAACTGTTTTTT. Translation gives CASSLQGQTNEKLFF. The genes are TRBV28 and TRBJ1-4, with D possibly matching TRBD1 (6 bases). Looked up from germline, CDR1 is MDHEN and CDR2 is SYDVKM. Between the trimmed V and J ends, which lost 3 bases and 1 base, there was a span of 9 bases. This CDR3 comprises 15 residues.

The V call is TRBV21-1, the J call TRBJ1-6; TRBD1, the table's D call, was not compared with the DNA. TRBV21-1 is a pseudogene. The CDR3 consists of 16 residues. The CDR3 DNA reads TGTGCCAGCAGCAAAGAGGGGACAGGGGGCGGGTCACCCCTCCACTTT. Translated: CASSKEGTGGGSPLHF.

The CDR3 reads CASSPEGTGGAKNIQYF. DNA of the CDR3: TGCGCCAGCAGCCCGGAAGGGACAGGGGGCGCGAAAAACATTCAGTACTTC. The chain links TRBV5-1 to TRBJ2-4, with 12 bases fitting TRBD1. Germline CDR1 is SGHRS and CDR2 is YFSETQ. Trimming took 4 bases from V and 4 from J; bases not matched to a gene: 9. The length of the CDR3 is 17 residues.

This sequence joins TRBV16 and TRBJ2-3; TRBD1 matches 9 bases. J gave up 3 bases and V 0 bases, and 7 bases lay outside the gene matches. The CDR3 spans 17 residues. Germline CDR1 KGHSY, CDR2 FQNENV. The CDR3 region is CASSQSEGTGWTDTQYF. In DNA form, the CDR3 reads TGTGCCAGCAGCCAATCGGAGGGGACAGGGTGGACAGATACGCAGTATTTT.

V and J are TRBV5-6 and TRBJ2-2; the match to TRBD2 covers 8 bases. Germline V gene data show CDR1 as SGHDT and CDR2 as YYEEEE. The CDR3 totals 17 residues. V was pared by 0 bases and J by 3 bases, with 7 bases of the junction left unmatched. The CDR3 coding sequence is TGTGCCAGCAGCTTGGGGTCCGGGACTAGGCACACCGGGGAGCTGTTTTTT. Protein sequence: CASSLGSGTRHTGELFF.

The rearrangement uses TRBV6-5 and TRBJ1-4; 7 positions match TRBD1. The length of the CDR3 is 15 residues. The V segment lost 8 bases and the J segment 0 bases; nucleotides outside the gene matches: 6. Germline assignment: CDR1 MNHEY and CDR2 SVGAGI. The CDR3 nucleotides are TGTGCCAGCCGAGGACAGGCCACAACTAATGAAAAACTGTTTTTT. This translates into CASRGQATTNEKLFF.

The V and J genes are TRBV13 and TRBJ2-3; the match to TRBD2 covers 10 bases. This CDR3 has 14 residues. CDR1 is PRHDT, CDR2 FYEKMQ, per germline (reference sequence). V dropped 7 bases and J dropped 6; count of bases not matched to a gene: 7. The DNA of the CDR3 is TGTGCCAGCACCCAGCGGGGGGGCCTCGATACGCAGTATTTT. Amino acid sequence: CASTQRGGLDTQYF. Drawing the rest from reference TRBV13 and TRBJ2-3, the complete variable domain is AAGVIQSPRHLIKEKRETATLKCYPIPRHDTVYWYQQGPGQDPQFLISFYEKMQSDKGSIPDRFSAQQFSDYHSELNMSSLELGDSALYFCASTQRGGLDTQYFGPGTRLTVL.

In DNA form, the CDR3 reads TGTGCCAGCAGCCATACGAGCGTTTTGGACGAGCAGTACTTC. Translating gives CASSHTSVLDEQYF. The V gene is TRBV7-2, the J gene TRBJ2-7; D is ambiguous. V gave up 5 bases and J gave up 5 bases, with 16 bases separating them. Germline loops: CDR1 SGHTA, CDR2 FQGNSA. The CDR3 totals 14 residues.

In nucleotides, the CDR3 is TGTGCCAGTAGTAGAGAGGACAGGGTATCTGAAGCTTTCTTT. Residues: CASSREDRVSEAFF. V gene TRBV19 combines with J gene TRBJ1-1, with 8 bases lining up with TRBD1. CDR1 is LNHDA, CDR2 SQIVND, per germline (reference sequence). The CDR3 covers 14 residues. V was pared by 4 bases and J by 6 bases, with 7 bases of the junction left unmatched.